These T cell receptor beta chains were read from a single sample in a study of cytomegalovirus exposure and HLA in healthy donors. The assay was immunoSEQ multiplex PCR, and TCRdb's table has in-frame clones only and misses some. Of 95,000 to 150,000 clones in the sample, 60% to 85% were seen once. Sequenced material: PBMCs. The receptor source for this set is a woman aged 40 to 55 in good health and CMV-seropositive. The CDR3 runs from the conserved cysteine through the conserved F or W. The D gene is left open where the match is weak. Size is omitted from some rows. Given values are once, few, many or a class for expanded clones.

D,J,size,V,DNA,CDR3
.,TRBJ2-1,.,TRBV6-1,TGTGCCAGCAGTGAAGCCGGGGATAGCTCCTACAATGAGCAGTTCTTC,CASSEAGDSSYNEQFF
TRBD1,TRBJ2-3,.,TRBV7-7,TGTGCTAGCAGCTTAGACAGGGGAACAGATACGCAGTATTTT,CASSLDRGTDTQYF
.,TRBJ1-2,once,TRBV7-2,TGTGCCAGCAGCTTAGCGGAGACAGGTTTCTATGGCTACACCTTC,CASSLAETGFYGYTF
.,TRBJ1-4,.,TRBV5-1,TGCGCCAGCAGCTTGGGACAGGAAAATGAAAAACTGTTTTTT,CASSLGQENEKLFF
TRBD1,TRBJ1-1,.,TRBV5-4,TGTGCCTTCCGGGACAGGGGGCTTTCTGAAGCTTTCTTT,CAFRDRGLSEAFF
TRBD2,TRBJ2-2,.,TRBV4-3,TGCGCCAGCAGCCAGGGACTAGCGAGAGGCACCGGAGAGCTGTTTTTT,CASSQGLARGTGELFF
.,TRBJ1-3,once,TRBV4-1,TGCGCCAGCAGCCAAGATTTGGCAACTGGAAACACCATATATTTT,CASSQDLATGNTIYF
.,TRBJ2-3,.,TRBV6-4,TGTGCCAGCAGTGACTCCGGCTCGAGGGATACGCAGTATTTT,CASSDSGSRDTQYF
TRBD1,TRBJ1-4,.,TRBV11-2,TGTGCCAGCAGCGTACAGGGGTTGACTAATGAAAAACTGTTTTTT,CASSVQGLTNEKLFF
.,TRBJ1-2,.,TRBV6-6,TGTGCCAGCAGTTACCTGGACTCTTTCTATGGCTACACCTTC,CASSYLDSFYGYTF
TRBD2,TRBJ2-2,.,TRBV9,TGTGCCAGCAGCGTAGGAGCCCCGGGACTAGCGGGGCGCACCGGGGAGCTGTTTTTT,CASSVGAPGLAGRTGELFF
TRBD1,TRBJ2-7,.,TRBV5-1,TGCGCCAGCAGCTTAGGCCCGGGACAGTCTTCCTACGAGCAGTACTTC,CASSLGPGQSSYEQYF
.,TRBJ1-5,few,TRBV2,TGTGCCAGCAAGGACGGGGGGTATCAGCCCCAGCATTTT,CASKDGGYQPQHF
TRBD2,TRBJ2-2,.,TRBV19,TGTGCCAGTAGTATTCTAGCGGGAGTTACCACCGGGGAGCTGTTTTTT,CASSILAGVTTGELFF
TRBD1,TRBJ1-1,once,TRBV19,TGTGCCAGTAGTTTACGCAGGGGGGCGAACACTGAAGCTTTCTTT,CASSLRRGANTEAFF
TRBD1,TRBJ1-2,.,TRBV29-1,TGCAGTACTACAGGGGGCGCAAGCTATGGCTACACCTTC,CSTTGGASYGYTF
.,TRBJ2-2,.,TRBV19,TGTGCCAGTAGTATCAGGGGCGGGGAGCTGTTTTTT,CASSIRGGELFF
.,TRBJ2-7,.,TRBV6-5,TGTGCCAGCAGTTACAGTCTCCCGGGGAGCTCCTACGAGCAGTACTTC,CASSYSLPGSSYEQYF
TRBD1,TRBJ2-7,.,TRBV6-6,TGTGCCAGCAGGGATACTAGGGACAGGATATACGAGCAGTACTTC,CASRDTRDRIYEQYF
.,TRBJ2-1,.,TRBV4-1,TGCGCCAGCAGCCAAACCCAGGGGACCAACAATGAGCAGTTCTTC,CASSQTQGTNNEQFF
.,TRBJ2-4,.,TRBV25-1,TGTGCCAGCAGTGGAAATTTGGAGGGACAGCAGTACTTC,CASSGNLEGQQYF
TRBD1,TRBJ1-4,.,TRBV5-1,TGCGCCAGCAGCTTTGGGACAGGGAGAAAATTAGAAAAACTGTTTTTT,CASSFGTGRKLEKLFF
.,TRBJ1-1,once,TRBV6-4,TGTGCCAGCAGTGCCTCAGGGGTATCGGGCACTGAGGCTTTCTTT,CASSASGVSGTEAFF
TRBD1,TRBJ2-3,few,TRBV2,TGTGCCAGCAGGGACAGGGGAACCCCCACAGATACGCAGTATTTT,CASRDRGTPTDTQYF
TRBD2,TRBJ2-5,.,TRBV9,TGTGCCAGCAGCGTAGGACTAGCGGGGGGGCCGGGGGAGACCCAGTACTTC,CASSVGLAGGPGETQYF
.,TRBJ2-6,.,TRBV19,TGTGCCAGTCTAATACGGACTCTAAGCTCTGGGGCCAACGTCCTGACTTTC,CASLIRTLSSGANVLTF
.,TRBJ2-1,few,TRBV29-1,TGCAGCGTTGAAGGAGCGGGCCGGCCCCGCAATGAGCAGTTCTTC,CSVEGAGRPRNEQFF
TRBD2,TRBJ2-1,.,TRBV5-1,TGCGCCAGCAGCTCATCTAGCGGGGGCCTGTCCTACAATGAGCAGTTCTTC,CASSSSSGGLSYNEQFF
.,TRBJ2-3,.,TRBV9,TGTGCCAGCAGCGTAGCGGGAGATTGGATAGATACGCAGTATTTT,CASSVAGDWIDTQYF
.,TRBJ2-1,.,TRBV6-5,TGTGCCAGCAGTTACCAAAGACTAGTAGATGAGCAGTTCTTC,CASSYQRLVDEQFF
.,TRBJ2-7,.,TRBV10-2,TGCGCCAGCAGTGAGGGTCAGGCCCCACCTTACTCCTACGAGCAGTACTTC,CASSEGQAPPYSYEQYF
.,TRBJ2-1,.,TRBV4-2,TGTGCCAGCAGCCAAGATTCGCGCGTTTACAATGAGCAGTTCTTC,CASSQDSRVYNEQFF
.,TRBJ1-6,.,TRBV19,TGTGCCAGTAGTCAAAGGGGTCCCCCCTTCGGTTCACCCCTCCACTTT,CASSQRGPPFGSPLHF
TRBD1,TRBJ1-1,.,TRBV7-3,TGTGCCAGCAGCCCACAGGGGGCGAACACTGAAGCTTTCTTT,CASSPQGANTEAFF
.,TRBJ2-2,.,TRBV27,TGTGTCAGCAATTCTAGGGGGGGCTCTGGGGAGCTGTTTTTT,CVSNSRGGSGELFF
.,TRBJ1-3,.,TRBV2,TGTGCCAGCACAGGGGCCTCTGGAAACACCATATATTTT,CASTGASGNTIYF
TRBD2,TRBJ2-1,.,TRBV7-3,TGTGCCAGCAGCTCCCATGGGGCGGGAGTAGGCAATGAGCAGTTCTTC,CASSSHGAGVGNEQFF
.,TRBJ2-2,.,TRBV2,TGTGCCAGCAGTCCCTTGGCCCGCCGCGGGGAGCTGTTTTTT,CASSPLARRGELFF
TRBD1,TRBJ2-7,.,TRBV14,TGTGCCAGCAGCCAAGGATACCCGGGACAGGGCTACGAGCAGTACTTC,CASSQGYPGQGYEQYF
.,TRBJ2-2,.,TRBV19,TGTGCCAGTACTTCCACCGGGACTAACACCGGGGAGCTGTTTTTT,CASTSTGTNTGELFF
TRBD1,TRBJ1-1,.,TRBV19,TGTGCCAGTAGTCTCCGGACAGGGATGTCTAAGACCGGTGAAGCTTTCTTT,CASSLRTGMSKTGEAFF
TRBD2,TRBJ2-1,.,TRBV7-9,TGTGCCAGCAGCTTAAGTCAACTAGCGGGATTCAATGAGCAGTTCTTC,CASSLSQLAGFNEQFF
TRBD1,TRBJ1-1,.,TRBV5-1,TGCGCCAGCAGCTGGGGATCAGGGGGGCTGAACACTGAAGCTTTCTTT,CASSWGSGGLNTEAFF
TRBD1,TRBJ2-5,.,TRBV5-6,TGTGCCAGCAGCCCTGGGACAGGCGGAGAGACCCAGTACTTC,CASSPGTGGETQYF
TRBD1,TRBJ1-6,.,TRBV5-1,TGCGCCAGCAGCTCACAGGGGGCCGGGAATTCACCCCTCCACTTT,CASSSQGAGNSPLHF
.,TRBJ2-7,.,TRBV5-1,TGCGCCAGCAGCTTGGGAGGGAGCTCCTACGAGCAGTACTTC,CASSLGGSSYEQYF
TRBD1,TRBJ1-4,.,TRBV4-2,TGTGCCAGCAGCCAAGATACGGACAGGGGCAGTGAAAAACTGTTTTTT,CASSQDTDRGSEKLFF
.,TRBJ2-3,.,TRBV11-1,TGTGCCAGCAGCCCCCAAAGGCGGGGTGTATCGGATACGCAGTATTTT,CASSPQRRGVSDTQYF
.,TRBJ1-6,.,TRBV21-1,TGTGCCAGCAGCAAGCAAGAGGAAGGTCTCCACTTT,CASSKQEEGLHF
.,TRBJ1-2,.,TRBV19,TGTGCCAGTAGTCCTGTACAGTCGAACTATGGCTACACCTTC,CASSPVQSNYGYTF
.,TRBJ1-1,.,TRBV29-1,TGCAGCGTTCGAGGGGGTTACGATGAAGCTTTCTTT,CSVRGGYDEAFF
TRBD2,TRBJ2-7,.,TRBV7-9,TGTGCCAGCAGCTTAGGATGGCGGGGGGTGGACGACGAGCAGTACTTC,CASSLGWRGVDDEQYF
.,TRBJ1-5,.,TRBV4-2,TGTGCCAGCAGCCAAGGGGCTACCCTGGGCAATCAGCCCCAGCATTTT,CASSQGATLGNQPQHF
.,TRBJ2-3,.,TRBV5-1,TGCGCCAGCAGCCCGTTTAGCGGACGCACAGATACGCAGTATTTT,CASSPFSGRTDTQYF